This is a list of T cell receptor beta chains from one sample in a study of T cell changes during pregnancy in multiple sclerosis. Sequenced by immunoSEQ multiplex PCR; TCRdb stores in-frame clones only, minus some. The table includes under 130,000 clones, approximately 93% detected once. The sequenced sample was peripheral blood, obtained after pregnancy. These TCRs come from a female donor with multiple sclerosis, enrolled in a pregnancy study. Both conserved end residues are part of each CDR3. A D gene is named only where the DNA matches it firmly. Clone size is stated in some rows and not others, as once, few, many or a class when expanded.

>TRBJ1-1|TRBD1|.|TRBV4-1
CASSGQGITEAFF
TGCGCCAGCAGCGGACAGGGGATCACTGAAGCTTTCTTT
>TRBJ2-2|TRBD1|.|TRBV9
CASSARDRPNTGELFF
TGTGCCAGCAGCGCCCGGGACAGACCGAACACCGGGGAGCTGTTTTTT
>TRBJ2-3|TRBD2|few|TRBV6-6
CASSPLAGGPTDTQYF
TGTGCCAGCAGTCCTCTAGCGGGGGGACCCACAGATACGCAGTATTTT
>TRBJ1-2|.|few|TRBV5-1
CASSGGTTYGYTF
TGCGCCAGCAGCGGCGGGACGACCTATGGCTACACCTTC
>TRBJ1-4|TRBD1|.|TRBV30
CASRTGGGEKLFF
TGTGCCTCTCGGACAGGGGGAGGTGAAAAACTGTTTTTT
>TRBJ2-2|.|.|TRBV15
CATSRGGRAIGELFF
TGTGCCACCAGCAGAGGCGGCAGGGCGATCGGGGAGCTGTTTTTT
>TRBJ2-2|.|.|TRBV9
CASSSRGGELFF
TGTGCCAGCAGCAGTCGGGGCGGGGAGCTGTTTTTT
>TRBJ1-2|TRBD1|.|TRBV4-1
CASSQPLGQGGLYGYTF
TGCGCCAGCAGCCAACCCCTCGGACAGGGTGGGTTATATGGCTACACCTTC
>TRBJ1-1|TRBD1|once|TRBV18
CASSDLRGGWGNTEAFF
TGTGCCAGCTCAGATCTTCGAGGGGGCTGGGGGAACACTGAAGCTTTCTTT
>TRBJ1-1|TRBD1|.|TRBV7-9
CASSLRTGGPGTEAFF
TGTGCCAGCAGCCTTAGGACAGGGGGTCCTGGCACTGAAGCTTTCTTT
>TRBJ1-4|.|once|TRBV18
CASSPRFMDSNEKLFF
TGTGCCAGCTCACCACGATTTATGGACAGCAATGAAAAACTGTTTTTT
>TRBJ1-2|TRBD1|.|TRBV5-1
CASSLPRGQVIWGYTF
TGCGCCAGCAGCTTGCCTCGTGGACAGGTGATATGGGGCTACACCTTC
>TRBJ1-1|TRBD1|.|TRBV5-1
CASTPEGARTEAFF
TGCGCCAGCACCCCGGAGGGGGCTCGAACTGAAGCTTTCTTT
>TRBJ2-6|.|.|TRBV2
CASSEALPRGSSGANVLTF
TGTGCCAGCAGTGAAGCGCTTCCCAGGGGCTCCTCTGGGGCCAACGTCCTGACTTTC
>TRBJ2-1|.|.|TRBV29-1
CSANDGGYNEQFF
TGCAGCGCCAATGACGGGGGCTACAATGAGCAGTTCTTC
>TRBJ1-2|.|.|TRBV6-1
CASSEQGYGYGYTF
TGTGCCAGCAGCGAACAGGGATACGGCTATGGCTACACCTTC
>TRBJ1-1|.|.|TRBV11-2
CASSPTPGNTEAFF
TGTGCCAGCAGCCCTACGCCGGGGAACACTGAAGCTTTCTTT
>TRBJ2-5|TRBD1|.|TRBV27
CASSLSDRDWETQYF
TGTGCCAGCAGTTTATCGGACAGGGATTGGGAGACCCAGTACTTC
>TRBJ2-1|TRBD1|.|TRBV7-3
CASSFRGSNEQFF
TGTGCCAGCAGCTTCAGGGGGTCAAATGAGCAGTTCTTC
>TRBJ2-2|TRBD1|once|TRBV7-3
CASSSPQTGGTGELFF
TGTGCCAGCAGCTCACCCCAGACAGGGGGCACCGGGGAGCTGTTTTTT
>TRBJ2-3|.|.|TRBV7-8
CASSVAGRTDTQYF
TGTGCCAGCAGCGTGGCGGGGCGCACAGATACGCAGTATTTT
>TRBJ2-1|TRBD1|.|TRBV5-1
CASSFRDRAYNEQFF
TGCGCCAGCAGCTTCCGGGACAGGGCTTACAATGAGCAGTTCTTC
>TRBJ2-7|.|.|TRBV27
CASSSFDRITYEQYF
TGTGCCAGCAGTTCCTTCGACAGGATAACCTACGAGCAGTACTTC
>TRBJ2-7|.|.|TRBV5-1
CASSLGSERRNPYF
TGCGCCAGCAGCTTGGGGAGCGAAAGGCGTAACCCGTACTTC
>TRBJ1-2|.|.|TRBV19
CASSLDTFYGYTF
TGTGCCAGTAGTCTTGACACCTTCTATGGCTACACCTTC
>TRBJ2-1|.|.|TRBV2
CASWSGTEGVNEQFF
TGTGCCAGCTGGTCGGGGACGGAGGGTGTCAATGAGCAGTTCTTC
>TRBJ1-6|TRBD1|.|TRBV19
CASSFQGGSYNSPLHF
TGTGCCAGTAGTTTCCAGGGGGGCTCCTATAATTCACCCCTCCACTTT
>TRBJ2-2|.|.|TRBV19
CASMKPYGELFF
TGTGCCAGTATGAAGCCCTACGGGGAGCTGTTTTTT
>TRBJ1-4|TRBD1|few|TRBV10-2
CASTQPGGDEKLFF
TGCGCCAGCACCCAACCAGGGGGCGATGAAAAACTGTTTTTT
>TRBJ1-2|.|once|TRBV6-5
CASSPSRDYYGYTF
TGTGCCAGCAGCCCCTCGCGGGACTACTATGGCTACACCTTC
>TRBJ2-1|TRBD2|.|TRBV30
CAWSVLRGLAGDNEQFF
TGTGCCTGGAGTGTACTCCGCGGACTAGCGGGGGACAATGAGCAGTTCTTC
>TRBJ2-5|.|few|TRBV7-7
CASSPIGGGETQYF
TGTGCTAGCAGCCCTATCGGGGGTGGAGAGACCCAGTACTTC
>TRBJ2-3|.|.|TRBV11-2
CASSLASNRRTDTQYF
TGTGCCAGCAGCTTAGCGTCTAACAGGCGCACAGATACGCAGTATTTT
>TRBJ1-5|TRBD1|.|TRBV19
CASSLDRVGNQPQHF
TGTGCCAGTAGTCTGGACAGGGTAGGCAATCAGCCCCAGCATTTT
>TRBJ2-1|.|.|TRBV7-8
CASSPRLSSYNEQFF
TGTGCCAGCAGCCCACGGTTAAGCTCCTACAATGAGCAGTTCTTC
>TRBJ1-1|TRBD1|once|TRBV5-1
CASSLRDRAEAFF
TGCGCCAGCAGCTTACGGGACAGGGCTGAAGCTTTCTTT
>TRBJ1-2|TRBD1|once|TRBV7-9
CASSLVDRGYGYTF
TGTGCCAGCAGCTTGGTAGACAGGGGGTATGGCTACACCTTC
>TRBJ1-2|.|.|TRBV6-5
CASSPGGANYGYTF
TGTGCCAGCAGCCCCGGGGGTGCGAACTATGGCTACACCTTC
>TRBJ2-5|.|.|TRBV6-1
CASIWSMVPQETQYF
TGTGCCAGCATATGGTCTATGGTCCCCCAAGAGACCCAGTACTTC
>TRBJ2-3|.|.|TRBV27
CASSLLSTDTQYF
TGTGCCAGCAGTTTATTGTCAACAGATACGCAGTATTTT
>TRBJ2-2|.|.|TRBV6-1
CVSKDGQTNTGELFF
TGTGTCAGCAAAGATGGACAGACTAACACCGGGGAGCTGTTTTTT
>TRBJ1-5|.|.|TRBV16
CASSQGGDSNQPQHF
TGTGCCAGCAGCCAAGGGGGGGATAGCAATCAGCCCCAGCATTTT
>TRBJ2-2|TRBD2|.|TRBV7-9
CASSWGAASGGIFGELFF
TGTGCCAGCAGCTGGGGAGCGGCTAGCGGGGGTATTTTCGGGGAGCTGTTTTTT
>TRBJ1-2|TRBD1|.|TRBV4-1
CASSQGGQGSYGYTF
TGCGCCAGCAGCCAAGGGGGACAGGGAAGTTATGGCTACACCTTC
>TRBJ1-1|TRBD1|.|TRBV6-1
CASNYRTGNPEAFF
TGTGCCAGCAACTATCGGACAGGGAACCCTGAAGCTTTCTTT